One sample yielded the 14 T cell receptor beta chains listed below, sequenced in a study of shared T cell receptors in the human thymus. Clones were read by immunoSEQ multiplex PCR, and TCRdb kept only the in-frame ones, dropping some. The sample shows fewer than 700,000 clones, more than 75% of them seen only once. The sample was also reused in another study, on human thymus T cells.

The source material was thymocytes. The receptors were sampled from a boy less than two years old with a congenital heart defect.

The rearrangement uses TRBV5-1 and TRBJ2-1, with 11 bases fitting TRBD2. Per germline, CDR1 SGHRS and CDR2 YFSETQ. The CDR3 has 18 amino acids. The V and J ends lost 4 bases and 4 bases, in that order; junction bases with no gene match: 13. CDR3 DNA: TGCGCCAGCAGCATAGCGGACCCGGGACTAGCGGATTACAATGAGCAGTTCTTC. Translation: CASSIADPGLADYNEQFF. Full variable domain (missing parts from reference TRBV5-1 and TRBJ2-1): KAGVTQTPRYLIKTRGQQVTLSCSPISGHRSVSWYQQTPGQGLQFLFEYFSETQRNKGNFPGRFSGRQFSNSRSEMNVSTLELGDSALYLCASSIADPGLADYNEQFFGPGTRLTVL.

The chain couples TRBV4-1 to TRBJ2-1; TRBD2 agrees at 7 bases. Germline V gene sequence: CDR1 MGHRA, CDR2 YSYEKL. V lost 0 bases to trimming and J lost 5 bases; unmatched junction nucleotides: 7. The CDR3 length is 16 residues. In DNA form, the CDR3 reads TGCGCCAGCAGCCAAGATCGGGGGGTAACACACAATGAGCAGTTCTTC. Translation gives CASSQDRGVTHNEQFF.

The chain carries TRBV10-3 and TRBJ1-2; 7 bases agree with TRBD1. Germline lookup yields CDR1 ENHRY and CDR2 SYGVKD. V gave up 2 bases and J gave up 4 bases; unmatched junction bases: 10. This CDR3 is built from 16 residues. This CDR3 is CAISERDRARRYGYTF. In DNA form, the CDR3 reads TGTGCCATCAGTGAGAGAGACAGGGCCCGGCGCTATGGCTACACCTTC.

The CDR3, as DNA: TGCAGCCTGAGGACAGGGGATGAGCAGTTCTTC. Translation: CSLRTGDEQFF. The rearrangement joins TRBV20-1 to TRBJ2-1, with TRBD1 matching over 9 bases. The CDR3 totals 11 residues. The V gene's germline CDR1 is DFQATT and CDR2 SNEGSKA (reference sequence).

The V and J genes are TRBV29-1 and TRBJ2-5, with TRBD2 as a possible D gene (6 bases). The V end lost 5 bases, the J end lost 5 bases, and 9 bases lay between the germline ends. The CDR3 spans 11 residues. CDR1 is SQVTM, CDR2 ANQGSEA, per germline. CDR3 nucleotides: TGCAGCGTTCCGGAGGGTGAGACCCAGTACTTC. It yields the protein CSVPEGETQYF.

The chain uses TRBV7-9 and TRBJ2-3; 9 bases line up with TRBD2. V was clipped by 1 base and J by 0 bases; unmatched bases: 5. The germline gives CDR1 SEHNR, CDR2 FQNEAQ (reference sequence). This CDR3 is built from 17 residues. The CDR3 DNA follows: TGTGCCAGCAGCTTAGGACTAGCGGAACCTAGCACAGATACGCAGTATTTT. Translated, it gives CASSLGLAEPSTDTQYF.

In this sample, this clone turned up once. V gene TRBV15 combines with J gene TRBJ1-5, with 7 bases aligning to TRBD1. The length of the CDR3 is 18 residues. V trimming: 4 bases; J trimming: 0 bases; junction bases outside the gene matches: 12. Germline lookup yields CDR1 LNHNV and CDR2 YYDKDF (reference sequence). The CDR3, as DNA: TGTGCCACCAGCAAGCCGAGGCAGGGGGGTTATAGCAATCAGCCCCAGCATTTT. Translated, it gives CATSKPRQGGYSNQPQHF. The complete variable domain, with remaining parts taken from reference TRBV15 and TRBJ1-5, reads DAMVIQNPRYQVTQFGKPVTLSCSQTLNHNVMYWYQQKSSQAPKLLFHYYDKDFNNEADTPDNFQSRRPNTSFCFLDIRSPGLGDTAMYLCATSKPRQGGYSNQPQHFGDGTRLSIL.

This clone was found once. The genes are TRBV28 and TRBJ2-5; perhaps TRBD2 as D (6 bases). Trimming pared 5 bases from V and 5 bases from J, leaving 18 bases between. Germline assignment: CDR1 MDHEN and CDR2 SYDVKM. CDR3 length equals 15 residues. CDR3 in DNA: TGTGCCAGCAGTCCGAACTCCAAGCGGGTGGAGACCCAGTACTTC. This translates into CASSPNSKRVETQYF.

The J gene is TRBJ2-3, the V gene TRBV2; no clear D gene. Trimming removed 5 bases at V and 6 bases at J, with 15 bases between. Germline V gives CDR1 SNHLY, CDR2 FYNNEI. This CDR3 contains 14 residues. The CDR3 here is CASSTTAPPDTQYF. The CDR3 region has the DNA TGTGCCAGCAGTACGACTGCCCCTCCCGATACGCAGTATTTT.

The chain carries TRBV5-1 and TRBJ2-3; TRBD2 matches at 11 bases. Germline V gene data show CDR1 as SGHRS and CDR2 as YFSETQ. The V and J ends lost 1 base and 0 bases, in that order; junction bases with no gene match: 1. The CDR3 consists of 16 residues. For the CDR3, the DNA is TGCGCCAGCAGCTTGACTAGCGGGGGTAGCACAGATACGCAGTATTTT. This sequence encodes CASSLTSGGSTDTQYF.

As to this clone: This sample includes further DNA sequences coding for the same CDR3. This sequence joins TRBV5-6 and TRBJ2-5; tentatively, D is TRBD2 (6 bases). The CDR3 extends over 13 amino acids. Germline V gene sequence: CDR1 SGHDT, CDR2 YYEEEE. V lost 2 bases and J 4 bases, leaving 9 bases between the germline ends. CDR3 region: CASSFGGRETQYF. The DNA for the CDR3 is TGTGCCAGCAGCTTCGGGGGTCGAGAGACCCAGTACTTC.

CDR3: CASDGAGTSGANEQFF. As DNA, the CDR3 is TGTGCCAGCGACGGGGCCGGGACTAGCGGGGCCAATGAGCAGTTCTTC. V gene TRBV2 combines with J gene TRBJ2-1; 13 bases match TRBD2. The germline V gene has CDR1 SNHLY and CDR2 FYNNEI. Trimming cost V 8 bases and J 6 bases; bases outside gene matches: 10. The CDR3 consists of 16 residues. Filled out from reference TRBV2 and TRBJ2-1, the complete variable domain reads EPEVTQTPSHQVTQMGQEVILRCVPISNHLYFYWYRQILGQKVEFLVSFYNNEISEKSEIFDDQFSVERPDGSNFTLKIRSTKLEDSAMYFCASDGAGTSGANEQFFGPGTRLTVL.

This sequence joins TRBV29-1 and TRBJ1-4; a possible D gene is TRBD1 (5 bases). The germline CDR1 and CDR2 sequences are SQVTM and ANQGSEA. V lost 7 bases and J 0 bases, leaving 15 bases between the germline ends. CDR3 length: 15 residues. Here the CDR3 DNA reads TGCAGCGCCGGCGGGACGCCCGCAACTAATGAAAAACTGTTTTTT. Translation gives CSAGGTPATNEKLFF.

The chain joins TRBV25-1 to TRBJ1-4; D perhaps matches TRBD1 (5 bases). The V gene lost 1 base and the J gene lost 0 bases, with 9 bases spanning the gap. The CDR3 totals 16 residues. Per germline, CDR1 MGHDK and CDR2 SYGVNS. The CDR3 reads CASSEFTGATNEKLFF. CDR3 nucleotides: TGTGCCAGCAGTGAATTTACGGGGGCAACTAATGAAAAACTGTTTTTT.